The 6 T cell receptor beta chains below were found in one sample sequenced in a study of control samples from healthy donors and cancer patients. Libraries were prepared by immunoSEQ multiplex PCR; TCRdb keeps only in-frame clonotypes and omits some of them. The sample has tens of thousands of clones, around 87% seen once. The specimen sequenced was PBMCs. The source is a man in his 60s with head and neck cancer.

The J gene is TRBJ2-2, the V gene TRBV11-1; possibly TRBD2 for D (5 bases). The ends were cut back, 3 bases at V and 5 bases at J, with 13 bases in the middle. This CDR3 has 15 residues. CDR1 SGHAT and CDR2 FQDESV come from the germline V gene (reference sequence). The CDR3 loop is CASSFAGVSTGELFF. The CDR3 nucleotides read TGTGCCAGCAGCTTTGCCGGGGTATCTACCGGGGAGCTGTTTTTT.

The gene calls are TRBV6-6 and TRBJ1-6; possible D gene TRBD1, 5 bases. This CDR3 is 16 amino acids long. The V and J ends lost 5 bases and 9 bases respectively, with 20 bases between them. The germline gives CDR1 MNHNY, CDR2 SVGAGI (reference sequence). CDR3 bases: TGTGCCAGCAGTATCGGGACCGCGGAGCGGGGTTCACCCCTCCACTTT. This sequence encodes CASSIGTAERGSPLHF.

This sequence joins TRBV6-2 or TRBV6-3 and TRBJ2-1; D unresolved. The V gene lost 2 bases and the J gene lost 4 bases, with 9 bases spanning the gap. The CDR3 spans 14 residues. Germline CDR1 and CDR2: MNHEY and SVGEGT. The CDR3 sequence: CASSYPTTYNEQFF. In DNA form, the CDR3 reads TGTGCCAGCAGTTACCCGACGACGTACAATGAGCAGTTCTTC.

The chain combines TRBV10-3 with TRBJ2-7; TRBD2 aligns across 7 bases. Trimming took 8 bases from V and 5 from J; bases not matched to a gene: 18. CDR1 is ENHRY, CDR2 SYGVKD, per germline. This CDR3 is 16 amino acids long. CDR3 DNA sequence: TGTGCCATCTCCTCCTATAGCGCGGGAGTTTTCCACGAGCAGTACTTC. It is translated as CAISSYSAGVFHEQYF.

The CDR3 is CSVEDRGGGYTF. Written as DNA, the CDR3 is TGCAGCGTTGAAGATCGAGGGGGTGGCTACACCTTC. The chain has TRBV29-1 and TRBJ1-2, with D perhaps TRBD1 (6 bases). Per the germline V gene, CDR1 is SQVTM and CDR2 is ANQGSEA. This CDR3 comprises 12 residues. Trimming removed 0 bases at V and 7 bases at J, with 9 bases between.

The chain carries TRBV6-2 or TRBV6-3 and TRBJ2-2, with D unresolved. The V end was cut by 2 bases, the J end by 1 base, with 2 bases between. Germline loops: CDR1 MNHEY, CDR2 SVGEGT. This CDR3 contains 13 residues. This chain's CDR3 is CASSYENTGELFF. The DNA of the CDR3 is TGTGCCAGCAGTTACGAGAACACCGGGGAGCTGTTTTTT.